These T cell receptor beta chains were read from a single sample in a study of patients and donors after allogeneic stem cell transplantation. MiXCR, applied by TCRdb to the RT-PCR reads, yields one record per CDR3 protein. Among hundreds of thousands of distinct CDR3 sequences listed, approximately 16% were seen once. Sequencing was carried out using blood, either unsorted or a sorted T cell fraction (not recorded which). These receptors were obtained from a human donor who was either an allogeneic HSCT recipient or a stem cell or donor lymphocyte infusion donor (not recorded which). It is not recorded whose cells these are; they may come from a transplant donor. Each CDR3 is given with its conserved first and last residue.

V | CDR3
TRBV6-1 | CASRSSGSLSYEQYF
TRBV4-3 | CASSQEPNTGELFF
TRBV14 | CASSQDRTGGTEAFF
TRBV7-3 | CASSLSGLNTEAFF
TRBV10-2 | CASRPGTDSFYEQYF
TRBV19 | CASSIGQSTDTQYF
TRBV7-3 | CASSPTYLREQYF
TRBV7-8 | CASSPGLAVNEQFF
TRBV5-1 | CASSLEAARSYNEQFF
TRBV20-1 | CSARDPRLGDEQYF
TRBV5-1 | CASRSPYKPNTGELFF
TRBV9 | CASSPQAKNIQYF
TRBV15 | CATSGEGYF
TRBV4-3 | CASSQSGGLTEAFF
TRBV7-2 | CASSNTLASYNEQFF
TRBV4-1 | CASSLLPGQGMYTEAFF
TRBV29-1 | CSVEGWDSLNTEAFF
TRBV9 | CASGGHGYTF
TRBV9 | CASSVDGAVATEAFF
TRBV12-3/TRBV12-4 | CASRNGPGHTSPLHF
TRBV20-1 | CSARDVRLAKNIQYF
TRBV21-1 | CASSTLADVQSTDTQYF
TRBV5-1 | CASSLSGRTDTQYF
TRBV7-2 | CASSWRTGAAYEQYF
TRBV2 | CASISLRPQETQYF
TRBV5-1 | CASKSGPEAFF
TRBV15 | CATSIQGGKMDEQYF
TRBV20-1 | CSAREGGFNTEAFF
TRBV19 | CASRTSGGSYEQYF
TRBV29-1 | CSVEGGLKTGGYTF
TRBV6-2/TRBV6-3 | CASSYGGVSYEQYF
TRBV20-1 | CSASELAGGVEQYF
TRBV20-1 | CSAYNRRVIGTEAFF
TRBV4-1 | CASSQGLRKGKGFRAEQFF
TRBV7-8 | CASTQDLYEQYF
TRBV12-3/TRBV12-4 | CASSLVAPGGGNEQFF
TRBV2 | CASRETSGNTGELFF
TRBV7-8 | CASSLDRGGELFF
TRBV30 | CAWRGDRGVENTQYF
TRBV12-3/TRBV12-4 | CASRTSGGGETQYF
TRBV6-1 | CASTKTGYNEQFF
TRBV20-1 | CSAPPGFRAYGYTF